This T cell receptor beta chain was obtained from a study of vaccination and CD4 T cells after COVID-19. Study conclusions and caveats: The median count of SARS-CoV-2-reactive clonotypes rose from around 21 to 38, not significantly.

This clonotype was seen a few times. No antigen is known for it. Treatment reported: approximately 9-day PBMC culture with coronavirus spike peptide pools or control peptides (ViraFEST assay). Positive PCR tests were logged from March through December 2020, ahead of US Alpha, Beta and Delta variants. It was with approximately 9.2 IU/ml IL-2 and approximately 9.7 ug/ml peptide pools that 2.2 million or so PBMCs per well were cultured. Cultured CD4+ T cells had their DNA profiled by the Oncomine TCR Beta short-read assay. Genomic DNA extraction was carried out from cultured CD4+ T cells. TCRdb passed the PCR reads through MiXCR, listing each CDR3 protein once. The sample lists approximately 11,000 distinct CDR3 sequences; approximately 40% were seen once. The J segment lost 1 base and the V segment lost 10 bases, leaving 9 bases of the junction unmatched. The CDR3 runs 14 residues. Looked up from germline, CDR1 is MDHEN and CDR2 is SYDVKM.

The source is a human donor who had recovered from COVID-19. This sequence joins TRBV28 and TRBJ1-2; 7 bases line up with TRBD1. Material for sequencing was CD4+ T cells from blood, cultured in vitro. The CDR3, as DNA: TGTGCCATCACGGGCAGGGGGGTTAACTATGGCTACACCTTC. Translation: CAITGRGVNYGYTF.